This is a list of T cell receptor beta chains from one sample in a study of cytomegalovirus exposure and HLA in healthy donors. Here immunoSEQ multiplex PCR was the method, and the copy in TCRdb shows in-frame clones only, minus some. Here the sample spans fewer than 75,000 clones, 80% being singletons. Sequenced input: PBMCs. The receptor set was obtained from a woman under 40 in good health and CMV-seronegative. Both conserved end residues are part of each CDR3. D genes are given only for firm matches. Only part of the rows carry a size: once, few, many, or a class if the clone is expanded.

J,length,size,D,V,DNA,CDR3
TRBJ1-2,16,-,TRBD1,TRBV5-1,TGCGCCAGCAGCCGCCTTACAGGGGGAACTAACTATGGCTACACCTTC,CASSRLTGGTNYGYTF
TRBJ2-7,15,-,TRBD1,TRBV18,TGTGCCAGCTCAACGGGGACAGGGGGAACCTACGAGCAGTACTTC,CASSTGTGGTYEQYF
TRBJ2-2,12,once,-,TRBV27,TGTGCCAGCAGGTCGAGGATGGGGGAGCTGTTTTTT,CASRSRMGELFF
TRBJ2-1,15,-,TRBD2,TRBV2,TGTGCCAGCAGAGTCAGCGGGAGGAGGAACAATGAGCAGTTCTTC,CASRVSGRRNNEQFF
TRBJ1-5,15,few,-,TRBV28,TGTGCCAGCAAGGGGAGGTTACAGAATCATCAGCCCCAGCATTTT,CASKGRLQNHQPQHF
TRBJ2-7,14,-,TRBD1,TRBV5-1,TGCGCCAGCAGCTTAGACAGGGTTCTGGGCGAGCAGTACTTC,CASSLDRVLGEQYF
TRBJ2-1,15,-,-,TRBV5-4,TGTGCCAGCAGCTTGGTAGGCGGGCTGAACAATGAGCAGTTCTTC,CASSLVGGLNNEQFF
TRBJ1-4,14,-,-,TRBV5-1,TGCGCCAGTTCGACTGACTCAACTAATGAAAAACTGTTTTTT,CASSTDSTNEKLFF
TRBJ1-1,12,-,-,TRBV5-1,TGCGCCAGCAGCTCGGACACCGAAGAAGCTTTCTTT,CASSSDTEEAFF
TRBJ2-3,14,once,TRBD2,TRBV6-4,TGTGCCAGCAGCGGGGGACTAGACACAGATACGCAGTATTTT,CASSGGLDTDTQYF
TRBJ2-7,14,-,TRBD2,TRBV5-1,TGCGCCAGCAGCTTGGGCGGGAGGTCCTACGAGCAGTACTTC,CASSLGGRSYEQYF
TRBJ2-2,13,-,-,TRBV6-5,TGTGCCAGCAGGCTAGCAGTTTCCGGGGAGCTGTTTTTT,CASRLAVSGELFF
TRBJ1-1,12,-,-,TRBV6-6,TGTGCCAGCACCTCTTGGGCAGGAGAAGCTTTCTTT,CASTSWAGEAFF
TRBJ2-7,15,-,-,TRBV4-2,TGTGCCAGCAGCCAAGATCTAGGCCTTACCTACGAGCAGTACTTC,CASSQDLGLTYEQYF
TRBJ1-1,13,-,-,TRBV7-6,TGTGCCAGCAGCCCGGACTGGAACACTGAAGCTTTCTTT,CASSPDWNTEAFF
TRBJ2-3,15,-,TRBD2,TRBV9,TGTGCCAGCAGCCCTCGTAGCGGGAGTTTAGGTACGCAGTATTTT,CASSPRSGSLGTQYF
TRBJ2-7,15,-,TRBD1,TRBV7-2,TGTGCCAGCAGCTTAGCCCCGCAGGGGGCCTACGAGCAGTACTTC,CASSLAPQGAYEQYF
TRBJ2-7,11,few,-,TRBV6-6,TGTGCCAGCAGTTCCCAGGGGCAGCAGTACTTC,CASSSQGQQYF
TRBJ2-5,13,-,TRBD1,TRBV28,TGTGCCAGCAGCCCTGGACAGGCAGAGACCCAGTACTTC,CASSPGQAETQYF
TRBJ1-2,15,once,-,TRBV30,TGTGCCTGGAGTGATGGGGACACGGATCGCGCCGGCTACACCTTC,CAWSDGDTDRAGYTF
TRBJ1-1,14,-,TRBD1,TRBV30,TGTGCCTGGGACGGACAGGGTAGGGGAACTGAAGCTTTCTTT,CAWDGQGRGTEAFF
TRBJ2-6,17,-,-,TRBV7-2,TGTGCCAGCAGCTTAGTGGGCGGGGCGTCTGGGGCCAACGTCCTGACTTTC,CASSLVGGASGANVLTF
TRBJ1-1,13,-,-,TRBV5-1,TGCGCCAGCAGCTTGGAATTATCCACTGAAGCTTTCTTT,CASSLELSTEAFF
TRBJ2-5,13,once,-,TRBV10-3,TGTGCCATCAGCCGGACTGTAGAAGAGACCCAGTACTTC,CAISRTVEETQYF
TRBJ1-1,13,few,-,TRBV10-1,TGCGCCAGCAGTGTGGGGGCTGGAAGTGAAGCTTTCTTT,CASSVGAGSEAFF
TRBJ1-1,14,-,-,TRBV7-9,TGTGCCAGCAGCCCCACGGGTGTGAACACTGAAGCTTTCTTT,CASSPTGVNTEAFF
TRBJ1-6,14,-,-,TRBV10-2,TGCGCCAGCAGTGAGAATAGACTAACTTCACCCCTCCACTTT,CASSENRLTSPLHF
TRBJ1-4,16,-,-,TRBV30,TGTGCCTGGAGGTCCGGGACAAGCACAACTAATGAAAAACTGTTTTTT,CAWRSGTSTTNEKLFF
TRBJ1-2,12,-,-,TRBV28,TGTGCCAGCAGCAGAGACTCTTATGGCTACACCTTC,CASSRDSYGYTF
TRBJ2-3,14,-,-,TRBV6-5,TGTGCCAGCACCGAAAGGGGCTGGACAGATACGCAGTATTTT,CASTERGWTDTQYF
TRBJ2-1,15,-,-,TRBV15,TGTGCCACCAGCAGAGATCCAGGCTCCTACAATGAGCAGTTCTTC,CATSRDPGSYNEQFF
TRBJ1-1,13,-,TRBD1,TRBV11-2,TGTGCCAGCAGCCCAACAGGGGGCACTGAAGCTTTCTTT,CASSPTGGTEAFF
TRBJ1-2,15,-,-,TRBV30,TGTGCCTGGGCGACGAGCGCAAAGAGAGAGGAGGGCTACACCTTC,CAWATSAKREEGYTF
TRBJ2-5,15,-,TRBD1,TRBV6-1,TGTGCCAGCAGGCCTCCGGGACAGGGGAGAGAGACCCAGTACTTC,CASRPPGQGRETQYF
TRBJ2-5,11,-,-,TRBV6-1,TGTGCCAGCAGTCGCCAAGAGACCCAGTACTTC,CASSRQETQYF
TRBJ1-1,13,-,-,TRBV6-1,TGTGCCAGCCTTGCCAGACAGAACACTGAAGCTTTCTTT,CASLARQNTEAFF
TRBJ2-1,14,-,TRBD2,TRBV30,TGTGCCTGCGATACTAGCGGGAACTACAATGAGCAGTTCTTC,CACDTSGNYNEQFF
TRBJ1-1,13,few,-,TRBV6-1,TGTGCCAGCAGGCGAGACTGGAACACTGAAGCTTTCTTT,CASRRDWNTEAFF
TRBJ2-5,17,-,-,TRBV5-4,TGTGCCAGCAGCTCGGGGGACCGCCACTTCACCCAAGAGACCCAGTACTTC,CASSSGDRHFTQETQYF
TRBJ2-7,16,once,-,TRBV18,TGTGCCAGCTCACCAAAGGACACCCCGGCGAGCTACGAGCAGTACTTC,CASSPKDTPASYEQYF
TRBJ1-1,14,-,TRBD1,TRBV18,TGTGCCAGCTTAAACCCAGGGGGCGCGACTGAAGCTTTCTTT,CASLNPGGATEAFF
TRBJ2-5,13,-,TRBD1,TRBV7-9,TGTGCCAGCAGCAACAGGGGTTGGGAGACCCAGTACTTC,CASSNRGWETQYF
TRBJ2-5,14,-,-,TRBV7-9,TGTGCCAGCAGATTCGATACAGTCGCGGAGACCCAGTACTTC,CASRFDTVAETQYF
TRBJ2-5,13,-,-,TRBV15,TGTGCCACCAGTGGCAGGGGGGAAGAGACCCAGTACTTC,CATSGRGEETQYF
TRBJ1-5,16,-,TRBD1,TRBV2,TGTGCCAGCAGTGGAGGGGGCATTACGGGGAATCAGCCCCAGCATTTT,CASSGGGITGNQPQHF
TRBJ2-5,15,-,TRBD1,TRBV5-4,TGTGCCAGCAGTAGGGGACAGGGGACCCAAGAGACCCAGTACTTC,CASSRGQGTQETQYF
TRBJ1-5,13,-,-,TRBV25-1,TGTGCCAGCGGGGGACAAGCAAATCAGCCCCAGCATTTT,CASGGQANQPQHF
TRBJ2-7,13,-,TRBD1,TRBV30,TGTGCCTGTCACCGGGACAGGTCTCTCGAGCAGTACTTC,CACHRDRSLEQYF
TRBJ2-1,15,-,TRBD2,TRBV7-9,TGTGCCAGCAGCTTCCTAGCGGGAGGAGCAGATGAGCAGTTCTTC,CASSFLAGGADEQFF
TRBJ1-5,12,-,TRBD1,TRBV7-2,TGTGCCAGCAGCGTACAGGGGCAGCCCCAGCATTTT,CASSVQGQPQHF
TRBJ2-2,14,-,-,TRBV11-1,TGTGCCAGCAGCTTAAACCGAGGAGGCAGGGAGCTGTTTTTT,CASSLNRGGRELFF
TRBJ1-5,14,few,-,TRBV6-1,TGTGCCGGTTCCATGGGGGGGGGCAATCAGCCCCAGCATTTT,CAGSMGGGNQPQHF
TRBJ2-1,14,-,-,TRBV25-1,TGTGCCAGCGAAAAGGCGGGGTGGGACAATGAGCAGTTCTTC,CASEKAGWDNEQFF